This T cell receptor beta chain was captured in a study of T cell responses to AZD1222 COVID-19 vaccine. Study results and caveats: Unmutated variant regions are reportedly targeted by nearly half of spike-specific TCRs.

Repertoires were generated with immunoSEQ multiplex PCR, while TCRdb's copy carries only in-frame clones and drops some. The sample has roughly 100,000 clones; around 90% are singletons. As to this clone: The antigen remains unidentified.

The CDR3 consists of 15 residues. V lost 3 bases and J 6 bases, leaving 15 bases between the germline ends. Germline V gene lookup returns CDR1 LGHNA and CDR2 YSLEER. The receptor was derived from an adult who received the AZD1222 COVID-19 vaccine. This sequence joins TRBV4-3 and TRBJ2-1, with unresolved D. The sample in question was peripheral blood, obtained 28 days after the second AZD1222 dose. The CDR3 DNA sequence: TGCGCCAGCAGCCACACCCTGGGTAGCCCCAATGAGCAGTTCTTC. Translated, it gives CASSHTLGSPNEQFF.